This entry lists 2 T cell receptor beta chains sequenced from one sample in a study of blood T cells in healthy people across ages. The second PCR ran roughly 7 to 11 cycles with a sample-barcoded 5' primer and J-beta primers. TCRdb used MiXCR to reprocess the 5' RACE reads, holding one entry per CDR3 protein. The table lists approximately 900,000 distinct CDR3 sequences, 45% to 50% of them singletons. The sample comprised blood. The receptors stem from a man aged 30-40 years in good health.

This chain joins TRBV9 and TRBJ1-1; the D is unclear. V was pared by 1 base and J by 3 bases, with 10 bases between. This CDR3 is built from 14 residues. Germline CDR1 and CDR2: SGDLS and YYNGEE. The CDR3 loop reads CASSVRELDTEAFF. The CDR3 DNA reads as TGTGCCAGCAGCGTAAGGGAGCTCGACACTGAAGCTTTCTTT.

The chain recombines TRBV7-2 with TRBJ2-3, with a possible D match to TRBD1 (5 bases). Germline CDR1 is SGHTA and CDR2 is FQGNSA. CDR3 length: 15 residues. V lost 1 base and J 3 bases, leaving 11 bases between the germline ends. The CDR3 DNA is TGTGCCAGCAGCTTAGGGAAGGGGTTTACAGATACGCAGTATTTT. This encodes CASSLGKGFTDTQYF.